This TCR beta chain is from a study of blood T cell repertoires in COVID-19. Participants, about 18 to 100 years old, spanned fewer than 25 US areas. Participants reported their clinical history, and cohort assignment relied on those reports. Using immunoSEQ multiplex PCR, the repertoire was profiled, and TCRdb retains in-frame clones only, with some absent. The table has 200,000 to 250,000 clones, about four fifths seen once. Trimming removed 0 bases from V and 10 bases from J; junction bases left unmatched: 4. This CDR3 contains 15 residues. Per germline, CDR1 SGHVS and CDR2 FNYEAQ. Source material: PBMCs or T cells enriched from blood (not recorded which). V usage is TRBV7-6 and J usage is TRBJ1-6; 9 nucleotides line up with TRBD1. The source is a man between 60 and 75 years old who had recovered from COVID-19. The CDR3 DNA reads TGTGCCAGCAGCTTAGCGGACAGGGGAGAATCACCCCTCCACTTT. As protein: CASSLADRGESPLHF.